This TCR beta chain appears in the sequencing data of a study of shared clonotypes between healthy human individuals. Concerning this clone: Its antigen is not known.

Generated by immunoSEQ multiplex PCR, the TCRdb table keeps only in-frame clones and is missing some. The sample includes around 700,000 clones, roughly 73% seen only once; the top ten take around 1.8%. The CDR3 is made up of 13 amino acids. With 3 bases removed from V and 8 bases from J, the gap between germline ends came to 16 bases. Germline V gene lookup returns CDR1 SQVTM and CDR2 ANQGSEA. The study, taken as a whole, reports: With several donors compared, about 5% of naive CD4 clonotypes were shared. Only blood underwent sampling, and tissue repertoires likely differ.

The study separated CD4+ cells into CD45RA+ naive and CD45RA-negative memory subsets. Source material: memory CD4+ T cells sorted from blood. Regarding subset: CD45RA-negative fraction. This sequence originates from a woman in her twenties or thirties in good health. The rearrangement joins TRBV29-1 to TRBJ1-2; D gene ambiguous. The CDR3 here is CSVERETMWGYTF. The CDR3 region has the DNA TGCAGCGTTGAGAGGGAAACTATGTGGGGCTACACCTTC.